Listed below are T cell receptor beta chains from one sample, sequenced in a study of cytotoxic CD8 clonotypes in ibrutinib-treated CLL. The repertoire was sequenced with immunoSEQ multiplex PCR; TCRdb's copy has only in-frame clones and lacks some. The sample has fewer than 400,000 clones, roughly 70% seen once. Source: PBMCs, taken after 36 months of ibrutinib treatment. The receptor source for this set is a human donor with chronic lymphocytic leukemia. Each CDR3 is given with its conserved first and last residue.

V,CDR3
TRBV7-9,CASSLVLGTGIYEQYF
TRBV7-7,CASSLGEFNEQFF
TRBV2,CASRGRGATNEKLFF
TRBV5-1,CASSLFSGANVLTF
TRBV27,CASSFSGYEQYF
TRBV5-5,CASSLTGKGYTF
TRBV2,CASRGRVEQYF
TRBV7-8,CASSLAGWDSHGEQYF
TRBV9,CASSVYGATRETQYF
TRBV5-1,CASSLVPGYYGYTF
TRBV6-5,CASWGEPLQETQYF
TRBV7-9,CASTREETQYF
TRBV11-2,CASSLSTGIYEQYF
TRBV6-5,CASTSAGFGTDTQYF
TRBV29-1,CSVVGLGNYGYTF
TRBV5-4,CASSKAQGVANEKLFF
TRBV21-1,CASSNREGETQYF
TRBV19,CASSQRRTLAKNIQYF
TRBV29-1,CSVEFRGRDQYEQYF
TRBV5-1,CASSREDFMDEQFF
TRBV27,CASRLGHEQYF
TRBV5-1,CASSLEGRKYYGYTF
TRBV11-2,CASSLSGRQYADTQYF
TRBV5-1,CASSLGQGVKYF
TRBV29-1,CSASGGPTYEQYF
TRBV5-1,CASSPDVSNYGYTF
TRBV15,CATSRLGQGASYEQYF
TRBV4-1,CASSQGMVQNYEQYF
TRBV7-8,CASSLGTLTYEQYF
TRBV9,CASSPGGLHNEQFF
TRBV5-5,CASSTTFPQWNTEAFF
TRBV2,CASLQGGGQPQHF
TRBV7-2,CASSLGTNRDEKLFF
TRBV5-1,CASRAGGTDTQYF
TRBV2,CASSARTESGYTF
TRBV11-2,CASSLVHSEAFF
TRBV28,CASSLAGTRNQPQHF
TRBV4-1,CASSHLGRNQPQHF
TRBV5-1,CASSLGLAVDEQFF
TRBV29-1,CSAARTGSKPVYEQYF
TRBV25-1,CASSGEGWNQPQHF